This T cell receptor beta chain was documented in a study of blood T cell repertoires in COVID-19. Background on the study: COVID-19 samples from acute and convalescent phases originated in the United States, Italy and Spain. PBMCs, B-cell-depleted T cells, or T cells were the source of the cDNA or gDNA that made up the material.

Some clones are missing from TCRdb's copy, which holds only in-frame ones; the method was immunoSEQ multiplex PCR. The table shows 110,000 or so clones, with 75% to 90% occurring only once. Seattle's enrolled individuals joined amid active infection and were then monitored longitudinally. Germline V gene sequence: CDR1 SGHNT, CDR2 YYREEE (reference sequence). The CDR3 runs 15 residues. Unmatched junction bases numbered 8, after V lost 4 bases and J lost 4 bases. Sequencing was done on a sample of peripheral blood. This rearrangement joins TRBV5-4 to TRBJ1-5; 7 nucleotides match TRBD1. The TCR was taken from a woman in her sixties or seventies with COVID-19, enrolled during active disease. The DNA for the CDR3 is TGTGCCAGCAGCCCGGGGACAGAAGAAAATCAGCCCCAGCATTTT. Protein sequence: CASSPGTEENQPQHF.